The 4 T cell receptor beta chains reported below all come from one sample, sequenced in a study of OX40 agonist ivuxolimab in advanced cancers. Sequencing used immunoSEQ multiplex PCR; TCRdb keeps in-frame clones, though not all of them. The top ten hold 0.4% to 0.5% of the sample, which has 65,000 to 75,000 clones, approximately 78% seen once. The sample here was CD4+ or CD8+ T cells sorted from blood, taken in a trial of the OX40 agonist ivuxolimab. These receptors originate from an adult with an advanced solid tumor such as melanoma, head and neck, liver or kidney cancer.

This clone has more than one count but fewer than ten. V and J are TRBV5-6 and TRBJ1-1; D unclear. V lost 0 bases to trimming and J lost 1 base, with 10 bases between them. From germline, CDR1 is SGHDT and CDR2 YYEEEE. The CDR3 covers 15 residues. CDR3 bases: TGTGCCAGCAGCTTGGGACGATTAGAGAACACTGAAGCTTTCTTT. The encoded protein is CASSLGRLENTEAFF.

The chain combines TRBV7-2 with TRBJ1-2; unclear D gene. V lost 5 bases and J 8 bases, leaving 6 bases between the germline ends. This CDR3 has 10 amino acids. The germline V gene encodes CDR1 SGHTA and CDR2 FQGNSA. CDR3: CASSPNGYTF. In DNA, the CDR3 is TGTGCCAGCAGCCCTAACGGCTACACCTTC.

The chain has TRBV5-1 and TRBJ2-3, with 10 bases lining up with TRBD2. CDR3 size: 16 residues. Per germline, CDR1 SGHRS and CDR2 YFSETQ. Trimming cost V 4 bases and J 5 bases; bases outside gene matches: 10. The CDR3 protein is CASSPQAGGPEDTQYF. The CDR3 DNA reads TGCGCCAGCAGCCCCCAAGCGGGAGGGCCGGAAGATACGCAGTATTTT.

The chain has TRBV11-2 and TRBJ1-1; no firm D call. V was pared by 5 bases and J by 5 bases, with 12 bases between. CDR3 length equals 13 residues. Germline V gives CDR1 SGHAT, CDR2 FQNNGV. The CDR3 loop reads CASSHGVLTEAFF. DNA of the CDR3: TGTGCCAGCAGCCATGGGGTCCTTACTGAAGCTTTCTTT.